This T cell receptor (beta chain) was observed in a study of OX40 agonist ivuxolimab in advanced cancers. Turning to the overall study: Ivuxolimab was an agonistic, fully human IgG2 monoclonal antibody directed against OX40 (CD134), a costimulatory receptor. Intravenous ivuxolimab was administered to patients every 2 weeks at six dose levels: 0.01, 0.1, 0.3, 1.5, 3 and 10 mg/kg. Among the 52 dose-escalation patients, some 20 had hepatocellular carcinoma, 15 or so melanoma, 9 renal cell carcinoma and 9 head and neck cancer. In the dose-escalation cohort, more than 75% of patients were male, and the mean age was approximately 55 years, with a range of roughly 20 to 80. Patients were allowed to have had prior anti-PD-1, anti-PD-L1 or anti-CTLA-4 therapy, and 30% to 40% of the dose-escalation patients had previously received checkpoint inhibitors. Partial responses occurred in three dose-escalation patients: two with cutaneous melanoma and one with hepatocellular carcinoma. Peripheral TCRbeta sequencing was intended to test whether TCR sequence diversity was altered and clonal T-cell expansion was caused by ivuxolimab. The paper reports the monotherapy dose-escalation portion (N of about 47 patients) of the phase I ivuxolimab trial.

Genomic DNA was extracted from sorted cells for sequencing of the TCRbeta CDR3 region. The immunoSEQ Assay was used for sequencing of TCRbeta CDR3 regions. Sourced from immuneACCESS, this table was stored by TCRdb with only in-frame sequences that have V and J called. A share of the clones is absent; for the studies checked, an unresolved V gene accounts for under half, and the remainder has no known explanation. Recorded for this sample are 90,000 to 100,000 clones; 80% to 90% of them occurred a single time. The ten largest clones capture 0.65% to 0.95% of the sample. Findings and caveats that apply to the study as a whole: Antigen specificity was not determined for the clonally expanded peripheral T cells. In the 0.1-3.0 mg/kg groups, partial responders had among the lowest normalized peripheral clonal expansion, particularly in CD8+ T cells. On average, CD8+ T cells showed more expanded clones than CD4+ T cells after ivuxolimab. At doses of 0.1 to 3.0 mg/kg, clonal expansion of both CD4+ and CD8+ T cells in blood was seen between baseline and week 6. Low levels of normalized T-cell clonal expansion were also seen in some nonresponding patients.

The CDR3, cysteine through phenylalanine, is 14 amino acids long. The CDR3 DNA has 42 bases and is translated from base 1. CDR1 and CDR2, looked up from the germline V gene, are LGHNA and YNFKEQ. V is shortened by 5 bases, J by 2 bases, and the region joining them spans 11 bases. Patients with a history of autoimmune disease or receiving systemic immunosuppression were excluded from the trial. Peripheral blood for TCR sequencing was drawn from every dose cohort at baseline, at cycle 4 day 1 and at cycle 7 day 1. The samples were taken from a phase I, first-in-human, multicenter, open-label dose-escalation trial of ivuxolimab. Adults with locally advanced or metastatic melanoma, renal cell, hepatocellular, or head and neck squamous cell carcinoma were enrolled in the trial. Before TCR sequencing, CD4+ T cells and CD8+ T cells from peripheral blood were sorted into separate populations. Comment on this clone: The clone's antigen remains unknown. No base quality values were provided; no much bigger clone lies one nucleotide off.

Source: CD4+ or CD8+ T cells sorted from blood, taken in a trial of the OX40 agonist ivuxolimab. Recombination connected TRBV4-2 to TRBJ2-3, with an unclear D gene assignment. This clonotype originated in an adult with an advanced solid tumor such as melanoma, head and neck, liver or kidney cancer. The CDR3 reads CASSMEFPTDTQYF. DNA sequence: TGTGCCAGCAGCATGGAGTTTCCCACAGATACGCAGTATTTT.